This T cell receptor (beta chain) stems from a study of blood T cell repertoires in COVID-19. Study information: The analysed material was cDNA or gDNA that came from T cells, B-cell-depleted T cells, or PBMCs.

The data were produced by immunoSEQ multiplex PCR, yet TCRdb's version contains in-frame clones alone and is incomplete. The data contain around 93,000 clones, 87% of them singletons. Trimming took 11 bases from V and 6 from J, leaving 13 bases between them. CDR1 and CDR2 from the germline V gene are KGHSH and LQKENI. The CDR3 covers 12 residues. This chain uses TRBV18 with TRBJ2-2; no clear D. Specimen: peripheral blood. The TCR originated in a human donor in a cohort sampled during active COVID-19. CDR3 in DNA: TGTGCCGGATCACGTGCGGCCGGGGAGCTGTTTTTT. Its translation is CAGSRAAGELFF. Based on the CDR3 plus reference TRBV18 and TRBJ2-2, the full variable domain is NAGVMQNPRHLVRRRGQEARLRCSPMKGHSHVYWYRQLPEEGLKFMVYLQKENIIDESGMPKERFSAEFPKEGPSILRIQQVVRGDSAAYFCAGSRAAGELFFGEGSRLTVL.